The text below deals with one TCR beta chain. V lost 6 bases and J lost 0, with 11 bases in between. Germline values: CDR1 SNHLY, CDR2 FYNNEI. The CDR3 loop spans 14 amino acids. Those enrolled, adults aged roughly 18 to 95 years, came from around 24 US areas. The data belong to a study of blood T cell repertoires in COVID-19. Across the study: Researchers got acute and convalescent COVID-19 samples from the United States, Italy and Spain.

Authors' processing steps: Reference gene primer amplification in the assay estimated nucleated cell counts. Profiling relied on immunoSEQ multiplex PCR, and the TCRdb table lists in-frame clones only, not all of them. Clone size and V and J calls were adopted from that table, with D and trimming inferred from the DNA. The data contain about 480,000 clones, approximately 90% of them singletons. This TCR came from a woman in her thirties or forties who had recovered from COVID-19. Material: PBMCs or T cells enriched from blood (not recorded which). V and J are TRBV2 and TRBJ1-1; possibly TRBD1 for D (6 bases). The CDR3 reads CASRAGDLNTEAFF. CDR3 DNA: TGTGCCAGCAGGGCAGGGGATTTGAACACTGAAGCTTTCTTT.